This T cell receptor beta chain was obtained from a study of blood T cell repertoires in COVID-19. TCRdb keeps only in-frame clones here, not all; method: immunoSEQ multiplex PCR. This sample carries roughly 140,000 clones, approximately 87% of them seen once, and the ten largest clones take around 10%. Unmatched junction bases numbered 1, after V lost 1 base and J lost 4 bases. The CDR3 runs 14 residues. Germline V gene lookup returns CDR1 SGHAT and CDR2 FQNNGV. This chain connects TRBV11-2 to TRBJ2-7; 10 bases align to TRBD2. The receptor comes from a man in his 60s who had recovered from COVID-19. Sequenced sample: PBMCs or T cells enriched from blood (not recorded which). Written as DNA, the CDR3 is TGTGCCAGCAGCTTAGTGACTAGCGGGTACGAGCAGTACTTC. Protein product: CASSLVTSGYEQYF.